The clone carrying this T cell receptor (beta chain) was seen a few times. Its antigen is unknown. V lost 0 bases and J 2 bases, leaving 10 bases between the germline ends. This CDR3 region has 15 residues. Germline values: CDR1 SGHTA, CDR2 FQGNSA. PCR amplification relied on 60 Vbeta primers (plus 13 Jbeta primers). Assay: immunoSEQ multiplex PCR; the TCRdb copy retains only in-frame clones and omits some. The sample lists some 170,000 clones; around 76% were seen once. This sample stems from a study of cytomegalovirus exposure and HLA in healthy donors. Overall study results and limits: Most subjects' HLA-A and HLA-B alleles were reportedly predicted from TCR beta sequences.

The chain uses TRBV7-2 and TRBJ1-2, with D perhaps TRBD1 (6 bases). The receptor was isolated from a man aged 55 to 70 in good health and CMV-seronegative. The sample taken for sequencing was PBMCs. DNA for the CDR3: TGTGCCAGCAGCTTAGCCCCGGGACACAACTATGGCTACACCTTC. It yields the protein CASSLAPGHNYGYTF.